These 19 T cell receptor beta chains share one sample of origin, sequenced in a study of PD-L1 blockade in urothelial cancer. Profiling relied on immunoSEQ multiplex PCR, and the TCRdb table lists in-frame clones only, not all of them. Of tens of thousands of clones in the sample, roughly 90% are singletons; the top ten hold under 2%. Indicated time point: pretreatment peripheral blood. Here the sequenced sample was PBMCs, taken around atezolizumab (anti-PD-L1) treatment. These receptors came from a man between 60 and 75 years old with urothelial cancer.

The chain recombines TRBV7-2 with TRBJ2-2; D unclear. Per germline, CDR1 SGHTA and CDR2 FQGNSA. Deletions cut 3 bases from V and 7 bases from J, with 9 bases between. The CDR3 sequence is 13 residues long. The DNA of the CDR3 is TGTGCCAGCAGCTTCTCGGTCGACGGGGAGCTGTTTTTT. It is translated as CASSFSVDGELFF. Together with reference TRBV7-2 and TRBJ2-2, the CDR3 gives the full variable domain: GAGVSQSPSNKVTEKGKDVELRCDPISGHTALYWYRQSLGQGLEFLIYFQGNSAPDKSGLPSDRFSAERTGGSVSTLTIQRTQQEDSAVYLCASSFSVDGELFFGEGSRLTVL.

The rearrangement links TRBV11-2 to TRBJ1-1; TRBD1 matches 7 bases. This CDR3 contains 16 residues. Germline V gene data show CDR1 as SGHAT and CDR2 as FQNNGV. V shed 6 bases and J 0 bases; nucleotides not matched to a gene: 10. The CDR3 coding sequence is TGTGCCAGCAGGGAGGGACAGACTCTCATGAACACTGAAGCTTTCTTT. Encoded protein: CASREGQTLMNTEAFF.

This clone was recorded only once. The chain has TRBV6-1 and TRBJ1-5, with D maybe TRBD1 (5 bases). The V gene lost 7 bases and the J gene lost 5 bases, with 15 bases spanning the gap. CDR3 length equals 14 residues. Germline V lookup: CDR1 MNHNS, CDR2 SASEGT. CDR3 loop: CASTLNRSDQPQHF. Written as DNA, the CDR3 is TGTGCCAGCACTTTGAACAGGAGCGATCAGCCCCAGCATTTT.

The chain couples TRBV30 to TRBJ1-6; D remains ambiguous. The CDR3 is 16 amino acids. CDR1 is GTSNPN, CDR2 SVGIG, per germline (reference sequence). V was shortened by 5 bases and J by 3 bases, with 17 bases between the two germline ends. The CDR3: CAWVPPGLIYNSPLHF. DNA for the CDR3: TGTGCCTGGGTCCCCCCAGGACTGATCTATAATTCACCCCTCCACTTT. The variable domain in full, with the rest retrieved from reference TRBV30 and TRBJ1-6, is SQTIHQWPATLVQPVGSPLSLECTVEGTSNPNLYWYRQAAGRGLQLLFYSVGIGQISSEVPQNLSASRPQDRQFILSSKKLLLSDSGFYLCAWVPPGLIYNSPLHFGNGTRLTVT.

The chain carries TRBV7-6 and TRBJ1-3; D is uncertain. This CDR3 is 15 amino acids long. Germline V gene data show CDR1 as SGHVS and CDR2 as FNYEAQ. V was pared by 1 base and J by 0 bases, with 7 bases between. The CDR3 here is CASSLDPYSGNTIYF. The CDR3 bases are TGTGCCAGCAGCTTAGACCCCTACTCTGGAAACACCATATATTTT.

CDR3 region: CASRGEALLNTGELFF. In DNA form, the CDR3 reads TGTGCCAGCAGAGGAGAGGCTCTCCTTAACACCGGGGAGCTGTTTTTT. This chain joins TRBV5-4 and TRBJ2-2; D call uncertain. V was trimmed by 5 bases and J by 2 bases, leaving 16 bases between them. This CDR3 is 16 amino acids long. The germline V gene has CDR1 SGHNT and CDR2 YYREEE (reference sequence).

This sequence joins TRBV30 and TRBJ1-1; no definite D call. The length of the CDR3 is 15 residues. Germline CDR1 is GTSNPN and CDR2 is SVGIG (reference sequence). Trimming cost V 2 bases and J 6 bases, with 19 bases left between them. DNA of the CDR3: TGTGCCTGGAGTCACACCCCCGACTTGACCCCTGAAGCTTTCTTT. As protein: CAWSHTPDLTPEAFF.

This sequence joins TRBV9 and TRBJ2-5; 7 nucleotides match TRBD2. V was pared by 0 bases and J by 5 bases, with 7 bases of the junction left unmatched. The CDR3 contains 15 residues. From germline, CDR1 is SGDLS and CDR2 YYNGEE. The CDR3 DNA is TGTGCCAGCAGCGTAGATAGCGGGCTTAGGGAGACCCAGTACTTC. This translates into CASSVDSGLRETQYF.

The rearrangement joins TRBV5-4 to TRBJ2-2; 15 bases map to TRBD2. This CDR3 contains 17 residues. Germline CDR1 and CDR2: SGHNT and YYREEE (reference sequence). The J segment lost 5 bases and the V segment lost 4 bases, leaving 6 bases of the junction unmatched. The CDR3 protein is CASSAKGLAGGTGELFF. DNA of the CDR3: TGTGCCAGCAGCGCAAAGGGACTAGCGGGGGGTACCGGGGAGCTGTTTTTT.

This chain uses TRBV7-9 with TRBJ2-7; 10 bases line up with TRBD1. The V gene end was trimmed by 1 base and the J gene end by 2 bases; junction bases not matched to a gene: 5. The CDR3 consists of 16 residues. Looked up from germline, CDR1 is SEHNR and CDR2 is FQNEAQ (reference sequence). The CDR3 is CASSLGLGQGTYEQYF. CDR3 nucleotides: TGTGCCAGCAGCTTAGGTTTGGGACAGGGGACCTACGAGCAGTACTTC.

The V gene is TRBV4-1, the J gene TRBJ1-2, with D maybe TRBD1 (5 bases). Trimming pared 4 bases from V and 4 bases from J, leaving 13 bases between. The CDR3 is 14 residues long. Germline lookup yields CDR1 MGHRA and CDR2 YSYEKL. The CDR3 DNA is TGCGCCAGCAGCCCCAGGGAGGAGCTCTATGGCTACACCTTC. Residues: CASSPREELYGYTF.

The chain carries TRBV5-4 and TRBJ2-6; TRBD2 matches 9 bases. CDR1 and CDR2 from the germline V gene are SGHNT and YYREEE (reference sequence). The length of the CDR3 is 20 residues. Losses at the gene ends were 3 bases for V and 0 bases for J; bases not matched to a gene: 13. The CDR3 reads CASSSPAGREGSSGANVLTF. The CDR3 bases are TGTGCCAGCAGCTCCCCAGCCGGGCGGGAGGGCTCCTCTGGGGCCAACGTCCTGACTTTC.

In this sample, this clone turned up once. V usage is TRBV7-9 and J usage is TRBJ2-1; 8 bases are a match to TRBD2. Germline V gene lookup returns CDR1 SEHNR and CDR2 FQNEAQ (reference sequence). The CDR3 loop spans 13 amino acids. In DNA form, the CDR3 reads TGTGCTTCACGGGGGGGCGCCTACAATGAGCAGTTCTTC. Translation gives CASRGGAYNEQFF. Full variable domain (rest looked up from reference TRBV7-9 and TRBJ2-1): DTGVSQNPRHKITKRGQNVTFRCDPISEHNRLYWYRQTLGQGPEFLTYFQNEAQLEKSRLLSDRFSAERPKGSFSTLEIQRTEQGDSAMYLCASRGGAYNEQFFGPGTRLTVL.

V gene TRBV19 combines with J gene TRBJ2-7; 8 nucleotides agree with TRBD1. CDR1 LNHDA and CDR2 SQIVND come from the germline V gene (reference sequence). The CDR3 is 15 amino acids. After removal of 3 bases from V and 0 bases from J, the junction contained 4 bases not matched to a gene. In DNA form, the CDR3 reads TGTGCCAGTAGTATGGACAGGGCCTTCTCCTACGAGCAGTACTTC. Its protein product is CASSMDRAFSYEQYF.

The chain recombines TRBV7-9 with TRBJ2-3, with 13 positions matching TRBD2. Germline V lookup: CDR1 SEHNR, CDR2 FQNEAQ (reference sequence). The junction had 2 bases not matched to a gene; V was cut back by 2 bases and J by 3 bases. The CDR3 is made up of 16 amino acids. CDR3 sequence reads: CASSLTSGRATDTQYF. The CDR3 coding sequence is TGTGCCAGCAGCTTAACTAGCGGGAGGGCTACAGATACGCAGTATTTT.

The chain uses TRBV11-3 and TRBJ2-1; perhaps TRBD1 as D (6 bases). The CDR3 consists of 14 residues. V was trimmed by 5 bases and J by 7 bases, leaving 15 bases between them. Germline CDR1 and CDR2: SGHNT and YENEEA. This CDR3 is CASSVASQGNEQFF. The DNA of the CDR3 is TGTGCCAGCAGCGTTGCTTCGCAGGGGAATGAGCAGTTCTTC.

The rearrangement uses TRBV5-1 and TRBJ2-3, with TRBD2 matching 7 bases. V was clipped by 4 bases and J by 8 bases; unmatched bases: 7. The CDR3 extends over 13 amino acids. Germline V gene data show CDR1 as SGHRS and CDR2 as YFSETQ. This CDR3 reads CASSLDPSGTQYF. CDR3 nucleotide sequence: TGCGCCAGCAGCCTTGACCCTAGCGGTACGCAGTATTTT.

CDR3 sequence (DNA): TGTGCCAGTAGTATAAACGGGGAGAACACTGAAGCTTTCTTT. Its translation is CASSINGENTEAFF. The chain couples TRBV19 to TRBJ1-1; D remains unclear. The CDR3 contains 14 residues. Germline V gene data show CDR1 as LNHDA and CDR2 as SQIVND (reference sequence). The ends were cut back, 2 bases at V and 1 base at J, with 8 bases in the middle. The variable domain in full, completed from reference TRBV19 and TRBJ1-1, reads DGGITQSPKYLFRKEGQNVTLSCEQNLNHDAMYWYRQDPGQGLRLIYYSQIVNDFQKGDIAEGYSVSREKKESFPLTVTSAQKNPTAFYLCASSINGENTEAFFGQGTRLTVV.

This chain links TRBV5-1 with TRBJ2-5, with 9 positions matching TRBD1. This CDR3 is built from 17 residues. V was clipped by 3 bases and J by 5 bases; unmatched bases: 14. The germline gives CDR1 SGHRS, CDR2 YFSETQ. CDR3 nucleotides: TGCGCCAGCAGCTCGATACCGGGACAGGGTGGTTGGGAGACCCAGTACTTC. Protein product: CASSSIPGQGGWETQYF.